The subject of this entry is one T cell receptor (beta chain). This was the immunoSEQ v3 assay. Libraries were prepared by immunoSEQ multiplex PCR; TCRdb keeps only in-frame clonotypes and omits some of them. The data show tens of thousands of clones, roughly 72% seen once. The entry originates in a study of TIL therapy for anti-PD-1-resistant metastatic lung cancer. Study at large: Most patients had lung adenocarcinoma.

The CDR3 has 15 residues. The V end lost 4 bases, the J end lost 6 bases, and 14 bases lay between the germline ends. Germline lookup yields CDR1 SGHRS and CDR2 YFSETQ. The sample's time point: pre-treatment sample, taken before nivolumab and TIL therapy. Most excised metastases sampled were pleural nodules or supraclavicular lymph nodes. Stage 4 NSCLC adults joined between October 2017 and early 2020. The J gene is TRBJ1-6, the V gene TRBV5-1; D not resolved. Here the sequenced sample was tumor tissue, taken at baseline. The sequence was obtained from a person aged 25-85 years with non-small cell lung cancer. The chain's CDR3 is CASSTLEGGNSPLHF. The CDR3 DNA follows: TGCGCCAGCAGCACCTTAGAAGGAGGTAATTCACCCCTCCACTTT.